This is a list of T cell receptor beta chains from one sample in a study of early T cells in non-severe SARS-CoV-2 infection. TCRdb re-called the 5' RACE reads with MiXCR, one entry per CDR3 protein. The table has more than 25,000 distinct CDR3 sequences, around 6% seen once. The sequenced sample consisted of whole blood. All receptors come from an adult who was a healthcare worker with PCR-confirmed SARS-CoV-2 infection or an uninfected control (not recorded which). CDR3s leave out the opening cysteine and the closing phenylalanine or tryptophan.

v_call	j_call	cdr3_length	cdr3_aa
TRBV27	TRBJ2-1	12	ASSLAGVYNEQF
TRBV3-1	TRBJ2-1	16	ASSQVQGPSGVLNEQF
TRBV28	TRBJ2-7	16	ASSSHYRPPGQGNGQY
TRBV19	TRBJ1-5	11	ASSIDGTQPQH
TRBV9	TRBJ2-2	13	ASSADRFGTGELF
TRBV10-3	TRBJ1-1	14	AISESPDRVNTEAF
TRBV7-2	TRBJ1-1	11	ASSYNVNTEAF
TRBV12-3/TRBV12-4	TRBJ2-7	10	ASSFWPYEQY
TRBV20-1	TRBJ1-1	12	SARAETGNTEAF
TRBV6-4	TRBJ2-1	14	ASSQTSGGAYNEQF
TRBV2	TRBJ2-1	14	ASSAGDRVTYNEQF
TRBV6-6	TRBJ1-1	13	ASSSRGGRNTEAF
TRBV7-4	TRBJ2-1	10	ASSLVGNEQF
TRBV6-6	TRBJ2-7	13	ASINSGTDSYEQY
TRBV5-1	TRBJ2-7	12	ASSAGQFPYEQY
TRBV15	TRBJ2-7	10	ATSREEREIY
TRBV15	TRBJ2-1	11	ATSRDRANEQF
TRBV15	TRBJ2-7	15	ATSREKPGQGYYEQY
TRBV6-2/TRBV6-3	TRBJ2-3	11	ASRRQGRDTQY
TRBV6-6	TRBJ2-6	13	ASRSRSSGANVLT
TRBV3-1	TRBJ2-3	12	ASAMGGGRDTQY
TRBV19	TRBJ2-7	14	ASSPLSGGPVNEQY
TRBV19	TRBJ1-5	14	ASSSPMIYSNQPQH
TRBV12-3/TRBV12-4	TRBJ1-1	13	ASSSRAEGDTEAF
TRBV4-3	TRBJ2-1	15	ASSQEWGLKWGIEQF
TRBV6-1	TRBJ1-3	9	AYSGGNTIY
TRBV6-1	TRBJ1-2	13	ASRYTHRGDYGYT
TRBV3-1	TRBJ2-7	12	ASSQGAGPYEQY
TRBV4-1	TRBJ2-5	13	ASSQEPTGTETQY
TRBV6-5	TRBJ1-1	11	ASSLRGATEAF
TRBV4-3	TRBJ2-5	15	ASSQSVSGGAQETQY
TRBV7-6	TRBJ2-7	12	ASSLRQGTGEQY
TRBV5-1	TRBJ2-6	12	ASSLSKGANVLT
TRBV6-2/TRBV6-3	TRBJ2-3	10	ASTRREDTQY
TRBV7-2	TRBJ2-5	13	ASSLGRTNGAAQY
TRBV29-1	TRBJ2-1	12	SLGRAGGPNEQF
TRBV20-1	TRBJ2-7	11	SAIRGNTYEQY
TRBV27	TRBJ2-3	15	ASSLYMGQGLTDTRY
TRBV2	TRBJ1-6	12	ASSGSERGSPLH
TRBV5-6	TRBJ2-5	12	ASTEPGLQETQY
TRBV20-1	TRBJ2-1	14	SARVTSGGLYNEQF
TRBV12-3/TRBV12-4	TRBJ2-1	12	ASSFPSNANEQF
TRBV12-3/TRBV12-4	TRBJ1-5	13	ASSPLGTYNQPQH
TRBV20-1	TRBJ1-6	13	SARDSRVASSPLH
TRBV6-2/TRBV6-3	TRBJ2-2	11	ASSLGHPGELF
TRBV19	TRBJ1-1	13	ASTARPGGLTEAF
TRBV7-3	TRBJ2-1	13	ASSPAGEPLNEQF
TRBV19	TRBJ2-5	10	ATRAGSGTQY
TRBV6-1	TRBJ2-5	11	ASRWGGLETQY
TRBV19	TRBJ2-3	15	ASSILAGGPSTDTQY
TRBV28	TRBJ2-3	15	ASGRPLTGTSTDTQY
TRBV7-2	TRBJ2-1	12	ASSLKTAPNEQF
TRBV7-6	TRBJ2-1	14	ASTPSSTGHYNEQF
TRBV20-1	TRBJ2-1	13	SAERGQDIYNEQF
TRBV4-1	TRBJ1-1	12	ASRIGSANTEAF